These 5 T cell receptor beta chains came from one sample sequenced in a study of cytomegalovirus exposure and HLA in healthy donors. PCR primers comprised 60 Vbeta and 13 Jbeta primers. TCRdb keeps only in-frame clones here, not all; method: immunoSEQ multiplex PCR. Of some 110,000 clones in the sample, 83% were seen once. Source material: PBMCs. The receptors here all came from a man younger than 30 in good health and CMV-seronegative.

The CDR3 DNA sequence: TGTGCCAGCAGCGTAGCGGGAGCACCAGATACGCAGTATTTT. Translating gives CASSVAGAPDTQYF. V gene TRBV9 combines with J gene TRBJ2-3; maybe TRBD2 (6 bases). The V end was cut by 0 bases, the J end by 4 bases, with 9 bases between. The CDR3 consists of 14 residues. The germline V gene encodes CDR1 SGDLS and CDR2 YYNGEE.

The V and J genes are TRBV28 and TRBJ2-7, with a tentative D call TRBD2 (5 bases). Deletions cut 7 bases from V and 7 bases from J, with 23 bases between. CDR1 is MDHEN, CDR2 SYDVKM, per germline. The CDR3 contains 15 residues. CDR3 sequence reads: CASKNFRGSAEEQYF. CDR3 bases: TGTGCCAGCAAAAATTTCCGCGGGTCCGCGGAGGAGCAGTACTTC. Combining the CDR3 with reference TRBV28 and TRBJ2-7 gives the whole variable domain DVKVTQSSRYLVKRTGEKVFLECVQDMDHENMFWYRQDPGLGLRLIYFSYDVKMKEKGDIPEGYSVSREKKERFSLILESASTNQTSMYLCASKNFRGSAEEQYFGPGTRLTVT.

The chain is built from TRBV19 and TRBJ1-1; D call uncertain. The CDR3 totals 12 residues. From germline, CDR1 is LNHDA and CDR2 SQIVND (reference sequence). V lost 7 bases, J lost 1 base, and 7 bases lay in between. The DNA for the CDR3 is TGTGCCAGTATGAGGAAGAACACTGAAGCTTTCTTT. This codes for CASMRKNTEAFF.

The V gene is TRBV7-6, the J gene TRBJ2-7; TRBD1 might be the D (6 bases). CDR3 length: 14 amino acids. The ends were cut back, 3 bases at V and 3 bases at J, with 12 bases in the middle. Germline V CDR1 and CDR2: SGHVS, FNYEAQ. Here the CDR3 reads CASSFNRVSYEQYF. The CDR3 DNA is TGTGCCAGCAGCTTTAACAGGGTTAGCTACGAGCAGTACTTC.

V is TRBV9 and J is TRBJ1-4, with 7 bases identical to TRBD1. V lost 3 bases and J lost 5; bases outside the gene matches: 7. Germline-derived CDR1 and CDR2 are SGDLS and YYNGEE. The CDR3 has 15 residues. CDR3 sequence: CASSGRDSSNEKLFF. The CDR3 DNA sequence: TGTGCCAGCAGCGGCCGGGACAGCTCGAATGAAAAACTGTTTTTT.